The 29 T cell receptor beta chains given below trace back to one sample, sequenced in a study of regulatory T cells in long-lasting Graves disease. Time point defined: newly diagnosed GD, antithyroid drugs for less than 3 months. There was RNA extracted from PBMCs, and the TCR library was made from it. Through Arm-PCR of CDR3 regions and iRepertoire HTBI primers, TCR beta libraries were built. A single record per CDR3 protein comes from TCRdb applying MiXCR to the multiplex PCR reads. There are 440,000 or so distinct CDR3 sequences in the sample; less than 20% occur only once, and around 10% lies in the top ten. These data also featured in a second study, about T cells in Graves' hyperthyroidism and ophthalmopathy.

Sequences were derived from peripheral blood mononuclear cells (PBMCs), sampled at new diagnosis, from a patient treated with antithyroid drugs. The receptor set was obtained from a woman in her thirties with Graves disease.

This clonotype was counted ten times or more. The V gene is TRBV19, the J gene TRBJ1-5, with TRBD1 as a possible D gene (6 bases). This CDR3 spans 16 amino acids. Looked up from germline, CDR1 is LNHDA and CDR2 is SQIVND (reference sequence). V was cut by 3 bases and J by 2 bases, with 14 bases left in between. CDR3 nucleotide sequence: TGTGCCAGTAGTATCCCACAGGGTCTCGGCAATCAGCCCCAGCATTTT. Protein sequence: CASSIPQGLGNQPQHF.

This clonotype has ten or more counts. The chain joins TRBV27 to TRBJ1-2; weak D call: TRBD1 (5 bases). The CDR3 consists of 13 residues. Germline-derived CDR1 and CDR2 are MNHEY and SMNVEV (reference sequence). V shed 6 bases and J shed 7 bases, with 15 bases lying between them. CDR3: CASRRDGGLGYTF. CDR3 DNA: TGTGCCAGCAGACGGGACGGAGGGCTTGGCTACACCTTC.

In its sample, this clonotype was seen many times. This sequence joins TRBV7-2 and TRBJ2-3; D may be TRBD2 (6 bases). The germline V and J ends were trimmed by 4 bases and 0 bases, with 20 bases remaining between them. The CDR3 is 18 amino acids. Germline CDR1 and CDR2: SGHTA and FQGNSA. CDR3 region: CASSSPLGGERSTDTQYF. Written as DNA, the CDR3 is TGTGCCAGCAGCTCGCCCCTGGGGGGTGAGAGAAGCACAGATACGCAGTATTTT.

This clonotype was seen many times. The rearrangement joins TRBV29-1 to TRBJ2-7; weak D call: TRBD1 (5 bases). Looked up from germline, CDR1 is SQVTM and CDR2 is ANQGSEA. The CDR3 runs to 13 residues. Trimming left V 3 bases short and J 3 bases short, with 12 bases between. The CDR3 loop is CSVDVGADYEQYF. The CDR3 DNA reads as TGCAGCGTTGACGTAGGGGCCGACTACGAGCAGTACTTC.

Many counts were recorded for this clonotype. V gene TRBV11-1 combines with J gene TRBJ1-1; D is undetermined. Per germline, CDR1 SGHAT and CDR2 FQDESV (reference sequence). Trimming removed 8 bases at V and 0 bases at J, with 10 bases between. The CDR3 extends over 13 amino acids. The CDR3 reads CASSRRMNTEAFF. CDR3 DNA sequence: TGTGCCAGCTCAAGGAGGATGAACACTGAAGCTTTCTTT.

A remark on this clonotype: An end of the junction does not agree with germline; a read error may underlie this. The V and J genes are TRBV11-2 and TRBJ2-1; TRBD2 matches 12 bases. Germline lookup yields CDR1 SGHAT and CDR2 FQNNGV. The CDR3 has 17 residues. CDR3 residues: CASSLRTSGASYDEQFF. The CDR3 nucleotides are TGTGCCAGCAGCCTCAGGACTAGCGGGGCCTCCTACGATGAGCAGTTCTTC.

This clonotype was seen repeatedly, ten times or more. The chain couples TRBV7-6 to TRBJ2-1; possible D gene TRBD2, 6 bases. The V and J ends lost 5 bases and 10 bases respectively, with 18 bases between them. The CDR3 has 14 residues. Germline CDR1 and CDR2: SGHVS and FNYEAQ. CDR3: CASSRTTVGTEQFF. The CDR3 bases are TGTGCCAGCAGCCGGACTACCGTGGGGACGGAGCAGTTCTTC.

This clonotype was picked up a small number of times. CDR3 sequence reads: CASSNPRVSGTDTQYF. CDR3 bases: TGCGCCAGCAGCAACCCCCGGGTTAGCGGCACAGATACGCAGTATTTT. This sequence joins TRBV5-1 and TRBJ2-3; tentative D call: TRBD2 (5 bases). V lost 4 bases, J lost 1 base, and 16 bases lay in between. CDR3 length: 16 amino acids. In germline, CDR1 is SGHRS, CDR2 YFSETQ.

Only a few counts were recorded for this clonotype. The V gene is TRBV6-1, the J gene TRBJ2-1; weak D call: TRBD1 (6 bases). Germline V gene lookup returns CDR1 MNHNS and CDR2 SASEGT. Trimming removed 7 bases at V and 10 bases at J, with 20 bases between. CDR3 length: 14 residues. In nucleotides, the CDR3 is TGTGCCAGCACCAGGGGTCGTCCCTTTGGAGAGCAGTTCTTC. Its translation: CASTRGRPFGEQFF.

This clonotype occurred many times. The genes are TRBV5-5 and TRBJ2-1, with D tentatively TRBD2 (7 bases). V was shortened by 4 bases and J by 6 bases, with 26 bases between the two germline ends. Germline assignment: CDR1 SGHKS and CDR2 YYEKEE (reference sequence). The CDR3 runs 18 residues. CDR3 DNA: TGTGCCAGCAGCCTTCACCTGGGGGGAGGGGGTCTGTTCAATGAGCAGTTCTTC. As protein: CASSLHLGGGGLFNEQFF.

CDR3 amino acids: CASSSVSGGTDTQYF. The CDR3 DNA follows: TGTGCCAGCAGTTCTGTATCGGGAGGCACAGATACGCAGTATTTT. The chain couples TRBV27 to TRBJ2-3; D is perhaps TRBD2 (6 bases). With 4 bases removed from V and 1 base from J, the gap between germline ends came to 12 bases. The length of the CDR3 is 15 residues. Germline loops: CDR1 MNHEY, CDR2 SMNVEV (reference sequence).

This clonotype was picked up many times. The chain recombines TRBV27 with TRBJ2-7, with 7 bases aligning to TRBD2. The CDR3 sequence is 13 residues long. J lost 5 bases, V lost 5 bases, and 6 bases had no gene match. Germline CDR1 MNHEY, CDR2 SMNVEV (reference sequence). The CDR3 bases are TGTGCCAGCAGTAAATGGGGGGGAGACGAGCAGTACTTC. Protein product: CASSKWGGDEQYF.

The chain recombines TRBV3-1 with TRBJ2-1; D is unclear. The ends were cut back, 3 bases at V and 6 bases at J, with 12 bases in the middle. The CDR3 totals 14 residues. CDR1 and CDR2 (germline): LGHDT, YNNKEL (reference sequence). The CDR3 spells CASSQKMVGNEQFF. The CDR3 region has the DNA TGTGCCAGCAGCCAGAAAATGGTTGGCAATGAGCAGTTCTTC.

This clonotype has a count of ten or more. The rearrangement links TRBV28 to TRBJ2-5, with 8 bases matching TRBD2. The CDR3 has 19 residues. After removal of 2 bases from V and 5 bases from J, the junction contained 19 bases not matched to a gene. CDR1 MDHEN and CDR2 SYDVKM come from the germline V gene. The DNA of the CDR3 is TGTGCCAGCAGTTTAGTGGCTAGCGGGCCTCGGGGCTACCGGGAGACCCAGTACTTC. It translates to CASSLVASGPRGYRETQYF.

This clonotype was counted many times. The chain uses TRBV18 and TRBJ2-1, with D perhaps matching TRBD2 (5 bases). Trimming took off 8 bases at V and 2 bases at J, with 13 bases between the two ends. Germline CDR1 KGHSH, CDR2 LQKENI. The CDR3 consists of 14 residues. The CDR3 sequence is CASRGAVAYNEQFF. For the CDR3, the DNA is TGTGCCAGCCGAGGAGCGGTAGCCTACAATGAGCAGTTCTTC.

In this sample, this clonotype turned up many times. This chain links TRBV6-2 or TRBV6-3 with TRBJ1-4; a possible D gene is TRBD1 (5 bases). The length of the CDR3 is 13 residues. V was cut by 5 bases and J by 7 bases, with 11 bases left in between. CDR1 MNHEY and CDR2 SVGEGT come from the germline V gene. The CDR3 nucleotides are TGTGCCAGCAGTGCGAGGAGGGGTGAAAAACTGTTTTTT. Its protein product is CASSARRGEKLFF.

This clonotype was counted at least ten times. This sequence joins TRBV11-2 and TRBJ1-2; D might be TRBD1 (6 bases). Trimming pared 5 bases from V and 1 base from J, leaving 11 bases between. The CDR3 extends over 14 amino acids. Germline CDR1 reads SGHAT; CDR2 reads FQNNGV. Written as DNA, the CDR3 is TGTGCCAGCAGCCAGGGGCCTATTAACTATGGCTACACCTTC. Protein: CASSQGPINYGYTF.

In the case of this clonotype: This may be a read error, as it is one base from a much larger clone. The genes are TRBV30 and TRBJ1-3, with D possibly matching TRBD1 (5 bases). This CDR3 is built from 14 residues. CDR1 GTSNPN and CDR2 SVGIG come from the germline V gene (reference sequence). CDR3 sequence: CAWTIPGAGHTIYF. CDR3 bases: TGTGCCTGGACAATCCCTGGGGCTGGACACACCATATATTTT.

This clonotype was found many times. The CDR3 DNA is TGTGCCATCAGGCTAAATGGACAGACCTACGAGCAGTACTTC. Protein: CAIRLNGQTYEQYF. The chain carries TRBV10-3 and TRBJ2-7; the D gene is possibly TRBD1 (6 bases). This CDR3 is 14 amino acids long. Germline V CDR1 and CDR2: ENHRY, SYGVKD. The V end lost 6 bases, the J end lost 2 bases, and 14 bases lay between the germline ends.

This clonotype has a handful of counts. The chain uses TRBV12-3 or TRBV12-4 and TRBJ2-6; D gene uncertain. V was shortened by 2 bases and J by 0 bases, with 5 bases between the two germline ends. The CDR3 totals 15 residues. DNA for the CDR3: TGTGCCAGCAGTTTATTCCTCTCTGGGGCCAACGTCCTGACTTTC. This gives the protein CASSLFLSGANVLTF.

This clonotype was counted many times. CDR3 bases: TGTGCCAGCAGTTTATTTTTCTCTGGAAACACCATATATTTT. This encodes CASSLFFSGNTIYF. The V and J genes are TRBV28 and TRBJ1-3; D is undetermined. V lost 1 base to trimming and J lost 0 bases, with 4 bases between them. The CDR3 is 14 residues long. CDR1 is MDHEN and CDR2 is SYDVKM in the germline V gene. Full variable domain (rest looked up from reference TRBV28 and TRBJ1-3): DVKVTQSSRYLVKRTGEKVFLECVQDMDHENMFWYRQDPGLGLRLIYFSYDVKMKEKGDIPEGYSVSREKKERFSLILESASTNQTSMYLCASSLFFSGNTIYFGEGSWLTVV.

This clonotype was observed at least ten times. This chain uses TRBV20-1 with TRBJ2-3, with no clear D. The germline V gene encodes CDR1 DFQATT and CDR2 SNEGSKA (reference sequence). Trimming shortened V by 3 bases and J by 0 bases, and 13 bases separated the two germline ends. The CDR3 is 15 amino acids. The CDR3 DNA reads TGCAGTGCTAGTACTTACGCTACTAGCACAGATACGCAGTATTTT. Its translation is CSASTYATSTDTQYF.

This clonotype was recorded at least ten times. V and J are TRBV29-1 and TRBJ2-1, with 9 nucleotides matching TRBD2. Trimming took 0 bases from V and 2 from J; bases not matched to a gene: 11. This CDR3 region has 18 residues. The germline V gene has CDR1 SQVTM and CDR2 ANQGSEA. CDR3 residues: CSVEETSGNILPYNEQFF. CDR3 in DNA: TGCAGCGTTGAAGAGACTAGCGGCAATATCCTGCCCTACAATGAGCAGTTCTTC.

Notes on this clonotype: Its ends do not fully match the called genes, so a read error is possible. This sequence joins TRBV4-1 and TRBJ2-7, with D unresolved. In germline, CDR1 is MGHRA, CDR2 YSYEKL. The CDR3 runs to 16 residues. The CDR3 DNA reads TGCGCCAGCAGCCAAGACGTGCAATACCCTCACTACGAGCAGCACTTC. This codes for CASSQDVQYPHYEQHF.

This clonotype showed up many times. CDR3: CASSADRVQPQHF. CDR3 coding DNA: TGTGCCAGCAGTGCCGACAGGGTTCAGCCCCAGCATTTT. The rearrangement uses TRBV2 and TRBJ1-5; 7 bases align to TRBD1. Trimming took 4 bases from V and 6 from J; bases not matched to a gene: 3. The CDR3 has 13 residues. The germline V gene encodes CDR1 SNHLY and CDR2 FYNNEI. Together with reference TRBV2 and TRBJ1-5, the CDR3 gives the full variable domain: EPEVTQTPSHQVTQMGQEVILRCVPISNHLYFYWYRQILGQKVEFLVSFYNNEISEKSEIFDDQFSVERPDGSNFTLKIRSTKLEDSAMYFCASSADRVQPQHFGDGTRLSIL.

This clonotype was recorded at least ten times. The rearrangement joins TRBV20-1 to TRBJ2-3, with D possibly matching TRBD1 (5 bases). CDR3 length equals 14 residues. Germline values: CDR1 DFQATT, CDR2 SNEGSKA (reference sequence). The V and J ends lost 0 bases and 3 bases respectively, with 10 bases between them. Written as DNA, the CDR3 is TGCAGTGCTAGAGATGGGGCGAGGACAGATACGCAGTATTTT. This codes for CSARDGARTDTQYF.

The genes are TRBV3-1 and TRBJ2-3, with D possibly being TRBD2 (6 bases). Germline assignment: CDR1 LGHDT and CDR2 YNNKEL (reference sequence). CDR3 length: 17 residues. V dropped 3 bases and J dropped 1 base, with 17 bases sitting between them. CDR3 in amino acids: CASSHGLKRVRTDTQYF. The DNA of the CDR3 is TGTGCCAGCAGCCACGGACTAAAGCGGGTACGCACAGATACGCAGTATTTT.

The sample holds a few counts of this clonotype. CDR3 sequence (DNA): TGCGCCAGCAGCCAAAGCATCCGGGGGCCCGGAAACACCATATATTTT. Encoded protein: CASSQSIRGPGNTIYF. V gene TRBV4-1 combines with J gene TRBJ1-3; TRBD1 is a possible D gene (6 bases). This CDR3 region has 16 residues. Germline-derived CDR1 and CDR2 are MGHRA and YSYEKL. V was pared by 2 bases and J by 4 bases, with 15 bases between.

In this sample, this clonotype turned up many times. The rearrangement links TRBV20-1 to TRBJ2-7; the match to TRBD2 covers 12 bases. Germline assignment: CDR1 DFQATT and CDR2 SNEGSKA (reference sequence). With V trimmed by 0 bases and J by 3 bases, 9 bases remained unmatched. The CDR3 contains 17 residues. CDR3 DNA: TGCAGTGCTAGAGACCCGACACTAGCGGGAGGCCTCTACGAGCAGTACTTC. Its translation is CSARDPTLAGGLYEQYF.